These 25 T cell receptor beta chains came from one sample sequenced in a study of blood T cell repertoires in COVID-19. Assay used: immunoSEQ multiplex PCR; TCRdb lists only in-frame clones, some missing. Among about 360,000 clones listed, more than 70% were seen once. The source material was peripheral blood. The receptors originated from a young man with active or convalescent COVID-19.

The chain has TRBV20-1 and TRBJ2-1; the D is unclear. In germline, CDR1 is DFQATT, CDR2 SNEGSKA (reference sequence). The CDR3 loop spans 8 amino acids. Here the CDR3 DNA reads TGCAGCGTCAGTGAGCAGTTCTTC. It is translated as CSVSEQFF.

CDR3 sequence (DNA): TGTGCCAGCAGCCAAGTAGCGGGGGGGCAAGATACGCAGTATTTT. As protein: CASSQVAGGQDTQYF. The chain carries TRBV3-1 (or the pseudogene TRBV3-2) and TRBJ2-3; TRBD2 aligns across 11 bases. The CDR3 contains 15 residues. V dropped 1 base and J dropped 5; count of bases not matched to a gene: 2. Germline assignment: CDR1 LGHDT and CDR2 YNNKEL (reference sequence).

This chain links TRBV3-1 (or the pseudogene TRBV3-2) with TRBJ1-1; possible D gene TRBD1, 5 bases. From germline, CDR1 is LGHDT and CDR2 YNNKEL (reference sequence). The CDR3 extends over 15 amino acids. V gave up 4 bases and J gave up 1 base, with 13 bases separating them. The CDR3 reads CASSRRVDTNTEAFF. In DNA, the CDR3 is TGTGCCAGCAGCCGAAGGGTGGACACGAACACTGAAGCTTTCTTT.

Comment on this clone: Other nucleotide sequences in the sample specify the same CDR3. The V and J genes are TRBV28 and TRBJ1-4; D unresolved. Trimming cost V 7 bases and J 5 bases, with 11 bases left between them. The CDR3 totals 13 residues. CDR1 MDHEN and CDR2 SYDVKM come from the germline V gene. The CDR3 loop is CASTGGINEKLFF. CDR3 nucleotides: TGTGCCAGCACGGGAGGAATAAATGAAAAACTGTTTTTT.

The rearrangement joins TRBV20-1 to TRBJ2-3; D gene unclear. V was shortened by 3 bases and J by 0 bases, with 10 bases between the two germline ends. Germline V lookup: CDR1 DFQATT, CDR2 SNEGSKA (reference sequence). CDR3 size: 14 residues. The CDR3: CSASPVGSTDTQYF. The CDR3 DNA reads as TGCAGTGCTAGTCCGGTGGGCAGCACAGATACGCAGTATTTT.

The genes are TRBV14 and TRBJ2-7; TRBD1 matches at 9 bases. Trimming at V came to 1 base and at J to 0 bases, leaving 10 bases not matched to a gene. The CDR3 is 18 amino acids. In germline, CDR1 is SGHDN, CDR2 FVKESK. CDR3 in amino acids: CASSQGVPGQGSSYEQYF. DNA of the CDR3: TGTGCCAGCAGCCAAGGGGTCCCGGGACAGGGTTCCTCCTACGAGCAGTACTTC.

V is TRBV11-3 and J is TRBJ2-2; 8 bases map to TRBD1. Germline CDR1 is SGHNT and CDR2 is YENEEA. V dropped 3 bases and J dropped 1; count of bases not matched to a gene: 1. This CDR3 is 15 amino acids long. This chain's CDR3 is CASSFGTGNTGELFF. The DNA of the CDR3 is TGTGCCAGCAGCTTCGGGACAGGGAACACCGGGGAGCTGTTTTTT.

This chain links TRBV7-6 with TRBJ2-3; TRBD2 matches 10 bases. V lost 1 base, J lost 2 bases, and 9 bases stayed unmatched. Germline lookup yields CDR1 SGHVS and CDR2 FNYEAQ. The CDR3 extends over 18 amino acids. For the CDR3, the DNA is TGTGCCAGCAGCTTAGAAGTAGCGGGGGGCTCGTACACAGATACGCAGTATTTT. Its protein is CASSLEVAGGSYTDTQYF.

The genes are TRBV6-2 or TRBV6-3 and TRBJ1-2; perhaps TRBD1 as D (6 bases). V was shortened by 4 bases and J by 7 bases, with 10 bases between the two germline ends. Germline CDR1 MNHEY, CDR2 SVGEGT. CDR3 length: 12 residues. CDR3: CASSLTGFGYTF. The CDR3 DNA follows: TGTGCCAGCAGTTTAACAGGGTTTGGCTACACCTTC.

The chain recombines TRBV2 with TRBJ2-2; maybe TRBD2 (5 bases). Trimming took 6 bases from V and 5 from J, leaving 16 bases between them. Germline V lookup: CDR1 SNHLY, CDR2 FYNNEI. The CDR3 totals 15 residues. The CDR3 protein is CASRDGDWGTGELFF. CDR3 in DNA: TGTGCCAGCAGGGACGGGGATTGGGGAACCGGGGAGCTGTTTTTT.

The chain uses TRBV6-2 or TRBV6-3 and TRBJ1-5, with D unclear. V was trimmed by 2 bases and J by 4 bases, leaving 6 bases between them. This CDR3 comprises 13 residues. Germline CDR1 reads MNHEY; CDR2 reads SVGEGT. CDR3 in DNA: TGTGCCAGCAGTTACGGGCCGAATCAGCCCCAGCATTTT. Protein: CASSYGPNQPQHF.

The chain carries TRBV28 and TRBJ1-1; 7 bases are a match to TRBD1. Trimming at V came to 5 bases and at J to 0 bases, leaving 6 bases not matched to a gene. The CDR3 has 15 residues. Germline V gene lookup returns CDR1 MDHEN and CDR2 SYDVKM. CDR3: CASSTWDSLNTEAFF. CDR3 bases: TGTGCCAGCAGTACCTGGGACAGCCTGAACACTGAAGCTTTCTTT.

This chain links TRBV11-2 with TRBJ1-6; 8 bases map to TRBD1. The ends lost 5 bases at V and 9 bases at J; junction bases unmatched: 9. The CDR3 extends over 15 amino acids. Germline CDR1 reads SGHAT; CDR2 reads FQNNGV. The DNA for the CDR3 is TGTGCCAGCAGCCGATCTCAGGGGGCGGCTTCACCCCTCCACTTT. As protein: CASSRSQGAASPLHF.

The chain combines TRBV5-5 with TRBJ1-4, with 7 bases that match TRBD1. CDR3 length equals 15 residues. V shed 0 bases and J 4 bases; nucleotides not matched to a gene: 3. Germline lookup yields CDR1 SGHKS and CDR2 YYEKEE (reference sequence). The DNA of the CDR3 is TGTGCCAGCAGCTTGGGACAGGGTCTTAATGAAAAACTGTTTTTT. This codes for CASSLGQGLNEKLFF.

The chain recombines TRBV24-1 with TRBJ2-1, with D perhaps matching TRBD1 (6 bases). Germline CDR1 and CDR2: KGHDR and SFDVKD. The CDR3 has 16 residues. Trimming cost V 3 bases and J 0 bases, with 11 bases left between them. CDR3 sequence: CATSDLQGSSYNEQFF. DNA for the CDR3: TGTGCCACCAGTGATCTCCAGGGGAGCTCCTACAATGAGCAGTTCTTC.

The table lists this clone with a count of one. The chain couples TRBV3-1 (or the pseudogene TRBV3-2) to TRBJ1-1; the D gene is possibly TRBD1 (5 bases). V was trimmed by 4 bases and J by 11 bases, leaving 17 bases between them. This CDR3 is built from 13 residues. Germline assignment: CDR1 LGHDT and CDR2 YNNKEL (reference sequence). This CDR3 reads CASSPLSRRGAFF. The CDR3 DNA sequence: TGTGCCAGCAGCCCACTATCACGTCGGGGGGCTTTCTTT.

The chain has TRBV23-1 and TRBJ1-2; TRBD1 might be the D (6 bases). TRBV23-1 is noted as an ORF with a role that remains uncertain. Between the trimmed V and J ends, which lost 8 bases and 4 bases, there was a span of 20 bases. The CDR3 is 15 amino acids. CDR3 nucleotide sequence: TGCGCCAGCGGACCCTTAGGACAGCACCTCTATGGCTACACCTTC. Translation: CASGPLGQHLYGYTF.

The rearrangement uses TRBV2 and TRBJ1-2; D is undetermined. Per the germline V gene, CDR1 is SNHLY and CDR2 is FYNNEI. The CDR3 has 15 amino acids. Trimming removed 3 bases at V and 3 bases at J, with 14 bases between. The CDR3 DNA is TGTGCCAGCAGTGATGAGTCTTATCGCTACTATGGCTACACCTTC. Protein sequence: CASSDESYRYYGYTF.

The chain is built from TRBV19 and TRBJ1-1; 7 nucleotides agree with TRBD1. Germline lookup yields CDR1 LNHDA and CDR2 SQIVND (reference sequence). V lost 10 bases, J lost 4 bases, and 6 bases stayed unmatched. The CDR3 consists of 12 residues. Here the CDR3 reads CATRDRATEAFF. In DNA form, the CDR3 reads TGTGCCACCCGAGACAGGGCCACTGAAGCTTTCTTT.

The J gene is TRBJ2-3, the V gene TRBV7-9, with 7 nucleotides matching TRBD1. This CDR3 comprises 15 residues. Germline V gene data show CDR1 as SEHNR and CDR2 as FQNEAQ (reference sequence). V lost 1 base and J lost 3; bases outside the gene matches: 4. For the CDR3, the DNA is TGTGCCAGCAGCTTAGGGGACAGAGTTACAGATACGCAGTATTTT. Translation gives CASSLGDRVTDTQYF.

The rearrangement links TRBV19 to TRBJ2-1; 9 nucleotides line up with TRBD1. Germline loops: CDR1 LNHDA, CDR2 SQIVND (reference sequence). Germline trimming cut 4 bases from V and 10 bases from J; bases unmatched to any gene: 5. CDR3 size: 13 residues. The CDR3 DNA sequence: TGTGCCAGTAGTACACAGGGGGCTGACGAGCAGTTCTTC. It specifies CASSTQGADEQFF.

As for this clone: At the DNA level, this CDR3 is encoded by other sequences in the same sample as well. The chain combines TRBV5-1 with TRBJ2-7, with 10 positions matching TRBD1. CDR3 length: 14 amino acids. Looked up from germline, CDR1 is SGHRS and CDR2 is YFSETQ. Trimming took 0 bases from V and 4 from J; bases not matched to a gene: 1. The CDR3 here is CASSLGQGAYEQYF. The CDR3 nucleotides are TGCGCCAGCAGCTTGGGACAGGGGGCATACGAGCAGTACTTC.

V usage is TRBV28 and J usage is TRBJ1-1, with 8 bases lining up with TRBD1. Trimming took 4 bases from V and 1 from J; bases not matched to a gene: 11. This CDR3 contains 17 residues. Germline CDR1 and CDR2: MDHEN and SYDVKM. The DNA of the CDR3 is TGTGCCAGCAGTTCCGTCGACAGGGGCGGTAGGAACACTGAAGCTTTCTTT. As protein: CASSSVDRGGRNTEAFF.

A single count supports this clone. The J gene is TRBJ2-1, the V gene TRBV7-2, with 9 bases matching TRBD2. Germline V gene lookup returns CDR1 SGHTA and CDR2 FQGNSA. The CDR3 is 18 amino acids. Unmatched junction bases numbered 6, after V lost 0 bases and J lost 0 bases. Here the CDR3 DNA reads TGTGCCAGCAGCTTAGCGGCGGGAGGGCTTAGCTCCTACAATGAGCAGTTCTTC. Translating gives CASSLAAGGLSSYNEQFF.

The CDR3 sequence is CASRTFGGRYNEQFF. CDR3 in DNA: TGTGCCAGCAGGACCTTTGGGGGCAGGTACAATGAGCAGTTCTTC. The chain is built from TRBV2 and TRBJ2-1; tentatively, D is TRBD1 (6 bases). The germline V gene has CDR1 SNHLY and CDR2 FYNNEI. The CDR3 totals 15 residues. V was trimmed by 6 bases and J by 4 bases, leaving 16 bases between them.